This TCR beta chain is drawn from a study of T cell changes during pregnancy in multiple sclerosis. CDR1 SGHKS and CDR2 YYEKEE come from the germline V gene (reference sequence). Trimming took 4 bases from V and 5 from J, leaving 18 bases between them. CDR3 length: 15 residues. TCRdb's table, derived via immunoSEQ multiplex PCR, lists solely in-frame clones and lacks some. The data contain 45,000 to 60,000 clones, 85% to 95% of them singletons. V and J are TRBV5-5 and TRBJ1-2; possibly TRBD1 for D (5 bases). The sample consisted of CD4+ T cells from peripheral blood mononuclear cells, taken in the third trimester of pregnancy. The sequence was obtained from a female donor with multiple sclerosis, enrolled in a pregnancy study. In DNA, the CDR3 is TGTGCCAGCAGCGGGCAACAGGCGAGCTCTTATGGCTACACCTTC. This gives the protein CASSGQQASSYGYTF.